The sequence of this TCR beta chain was determined in a study of CD8+ T cells in alopecia areata. The study's findings and limits: Sequencing of scalp samples also includes resident alphabeta T cells from normal skin. Patients showed less clear TCR sequence sharing than mice, possibly partly because of HLA diversity.

This clone came up a few times. Its antigen is unidentified. RNA, once extracted, was reverse transcribed into cDNA for use as the sequencing template. Data came from immunoSEQ multiplex PCR; TCRdb stores just in-frame clones and leaves some out. The sample includes about 200,000 clones, approximately 53% of them seen just once. This receptor was identified in a human donor in good health. What was sequenced was CD8+ T cells sorted from blood.

This CDR3 is CSHGDRGLGETQYF. The DNA for the CDR3 is TGCAGCCACGGGGACAGGGGGCTAGGAGAGACCCAGTACTTC. This chain uses TRBV29-1 with TRBJ2-5; TRBD1 aligns across 12 bases. V gave up 8 bases and J gave up 4 bases; unmatched junction bases: 8. Per germline, CDR1 SQVTM and CDR2 ANQGSEA. This CDR3 contains 14 residues.